The sequence of this T cell receptor beta chain was determined in a study of blood T cell repertoires in COVID-19. At the level of the study: Samples came from the United States, Italy and Spain, spanning acute and convalescent COVID-19. Sample material is recorded as cDNA or gDNA derived from T cells, B-cell-depleted T cells, or PBMCs.

How the authors handled the data: Amplified reference gene primers provided the basis for estimating nucleated cell counts. Profiling relied on immunoSEQ multiplex PCR, and the TCRdb table lists in-frame clones only, not all of them. V and J calls and clone size are copied from that table; D and trimming were computed from the DNA. The table records about 170,000 clones, about 83% of them present only once. Germline assignment: CDR1 SGHKS and CDR2 YYEKEE (reference sequence). The V and J ends lost 4 bases and 4 bases respectively, with 12 bases between them. There are 15 residues in the CDR3. This clone was observed a few times.

The TCR originated in a woman older than 75 with acute or convalescent COVID-19. The sequenced sample was peripheral blood. The chain couples TRBV5-5 to TRBJ1-6; D is undetermined. For the CDR3, the DNA is TGTGCCAGCAGCCTAGATTGGAATTATAATTCACCCCTCCACTTT. It yields the protein CASSLDWNYNSPLHF.